This T cell receptor beta chain was identified in a study of cytomegalovirus exposure and HLA in healthy donors. Worth noting for this clone: Its antigen is as yet unknown.

Study results and caveats: The HLA-A and HLA-B alleles of most subjects were reportedly predicted accurately from TCR beta sequences. Available immune exposure information covered CMV serostatus only. A few V segments could not be told apart, such as TRBV6-2 and TRBV6-3, and were left out. The likely explanation for a cluster of highly shared sequence variants was sequencing artifact.

PCR primers comprised 60 Vbeta and 13 Jbeta primers. Produced via immunoSEQ multiplex PCR; TCRdb's table is partial and in-frame only. The table lists approximately 150,000 clones, around four fifths of them singletons. Germline V gene data show CDR1 as SQVTM and CDR2 as ANQGSEA. The CDR3 extends over 13 amino acids. V lost 5 bases to trimming and J lost 3 bases, with 10 bases between them. This chain joins TRBV29-1 and TRBJ1-4; a possible D gene is TRBD1 (5 bases). Sequencing used PBMCs. The TCR was taken from a man in his late teens or twenties in good health and CMV-seropositive. This CDR3 reads CSVKEGSNEKLFF. The DNA for the CDR3 is TGCAGCGTTAAGGAGGGGTCTAATGAAAAACTGTTTTTT.